This T cell receptor beta chain was obtained from a study of T cell responses to AZD1222 COVID-19 vaccine. Overall study findings and caveats: Of spike-specific TCRs, nearly half reportedly target regions left unmutated in variants. Spike-specific TCR breadth and depth went up after people got two AZD1222 doses.

About this clone itself: Its antigen remains unidentified. Different DNA sequences within this sample yield the same CDR3.

Libraries were prepared by immunoSEQ multiplex PCR; TCRdb keeps only in-frame clonotypes and omits some of them. This sample has around 99,000 clones, with around 87% found just once. The CDR3 loop spans 13 amino acids. Germline loops: CDR1 ENHRY, CDR2 SYGVKD. Trimming shortened V by 0 bases and J by 5 bases, and 7 bases separated the two germline ends. This chain uses TRBV10-3 with TRBJ1-2; D perhaps matches TRBD1 (6 bases). This sequence was found in an adult who received the AZD1222 COVID-19 vaccine. Sequencing used peripheral blood, obtained 28 days after the second AZD1222 dose. CDR3: CAISESQGYGYTF. CDR3 coding DNA: TGTGCCATCAGTGAGTCACAGGGATATGGCTACACCTTC.